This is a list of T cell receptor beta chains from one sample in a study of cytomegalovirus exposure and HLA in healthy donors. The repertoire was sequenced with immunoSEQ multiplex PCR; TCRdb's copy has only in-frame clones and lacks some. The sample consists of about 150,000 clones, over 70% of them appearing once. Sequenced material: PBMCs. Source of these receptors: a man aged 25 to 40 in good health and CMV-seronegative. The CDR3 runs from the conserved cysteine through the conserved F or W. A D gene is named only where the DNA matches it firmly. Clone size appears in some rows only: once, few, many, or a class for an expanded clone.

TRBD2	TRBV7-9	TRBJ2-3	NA	TGTGCCAGCAGCTTAGCGGGACTAGCGGCAGATACGCAGTATTTT	CASSLAGLAADTQYF
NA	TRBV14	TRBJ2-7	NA	TGTGCCAGCAGCCAAGAGTACAGTTCGGACGAGCAGTACTTC	CASSQEYSSDEQYF
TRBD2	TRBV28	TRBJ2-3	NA	TGTGCCAGCAAGAGCGGGAGTAGCACAGATACGCAGTATTTT	CASKSGSSTDTQYF
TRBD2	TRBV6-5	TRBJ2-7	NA	TGTGCCAGCAGTTACCCCGGGACTAGCGGGAGTCGCGAGCAGTACTTC	CASSYPGTSGSREQYF
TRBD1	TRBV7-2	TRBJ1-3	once	TGTGCCAGCACCCAGGACAGGGGGAGTGGAAACACCATATATTTT	CASTQDRGSGNTIYF
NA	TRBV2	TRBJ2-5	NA	TGTGCCAGCAGTGGTGACAGTCAAGAGACCCAGTACTTC	CASSGDSQETQYF
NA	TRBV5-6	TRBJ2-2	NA	TGTGCCAGCAGCTTGGAGGTTATCGGGGCCACGGGAGCCGGGGAGCTGTTTTTT	CASSLEVIGATGAGELFF
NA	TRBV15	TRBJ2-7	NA	TGTGCCACCAGCAGAGACAGGGTTGGCGACGAGCAGTACTTC	CATSRDRVGDEQYF
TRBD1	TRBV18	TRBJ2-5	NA	TGTGCCAGCTCACCGGACAGGGCCGAGACCCAGTACTTC	CASSPDRAETQYF
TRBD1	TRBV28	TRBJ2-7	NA	TGTGCCAGCAGTTCTACAGGGGGAGGCTACGAGCAGTACTTC	CASSSTGGGYEQYF
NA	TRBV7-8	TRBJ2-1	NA	TGTGCCAGCAGCTTACCCCGGACTAACAATGAGCAGTTCTTC	CASSLPRTNNEQFF
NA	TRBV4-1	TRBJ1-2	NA	TGCGCCAGCAGCCAAGACCGGGCCGGGGGTTATGGCTACACCTTC	CASSQDRAGGYGYTF
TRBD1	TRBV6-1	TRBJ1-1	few	TGTGCCAGCAGTGCACCGGGACAGGTCACTGAAGCTTTCTTT	CASSAPGQVTEAFF
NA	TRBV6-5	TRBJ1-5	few	TGTGCCAGCAGTACCTTACAGGGCTACCAGCCCCAGCATTTT	CASSTLQGYQPQHF
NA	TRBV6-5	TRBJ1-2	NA	TGTGCCAGCAGTTTGGGAGGCTGGGCTCCTAACTATGGCTACACCTTC	CASSLGGWAPNYGYTF
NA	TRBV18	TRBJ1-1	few	TGTGCCAGCTCACCACAGGGGGTCACTGAAGCTTTCTTT	CASSPQGVTEAFF